The T cell receptor (beta chain) under discussion was sequenced for a study of cytomegalovirus exposure and HLA in healthy donors. The CDR3 is 19 residues long. PCR amplification relied on 60 Vbeta primers (plus 13 Jbeta primers). TCRdb's copy holds only in-frame clones and misses some; the assay was immunoSEQ multiplex PCR. The sample holds tens of thousands of clones, around 75% seen once. The sequenced sample consisted of PBMCs. The gene calls are TRBV21-1 and TRBJ2-2; the table's D call of TRBD2 was not tested on the DNA. TRBV21-1 is given as a pseudogene. The TCR originated in a man aged 60 to 69 in good health and CMV-seropositive. The CDR3: CASSKARGASGGRGGELFF. The CDR3 DNA is TGTGCCAGCAGCAAAGCGAGGGGGGCTAGCGGGGGGCGCGGCGGGGAGCTGTTTTTT.